The 13 T cell receptor beta chains below come from one sample, sequenced in a study of blood T cell repertoires in COVID-19. Some clones are missing from TCRdb's copy, which holds only in-frame ones; the method was immunoSEQ multiplex PCR. There are roughly 250,000 clones in the sample; 80% to 90% occur only once, and about 12% lies in the top ten. What was sequenced was peripheral blood. These TCRs come from a woman aged 25-40 years with COVID-19, enrolled during active disease.

The V gene is TRBV19, the J gene TRBJ1-6; 10 bases fit TRBD1. Germline V lookup: CDR1 LNHDA, CDR2 SQIVND (reference sequence). This CDR3 has 14 amino acids. After removal of 4 bases from V and 7 bases from J, the junction contained 1 base not matched to a gene. The CDR3 region has the DNA TGTGCCAGTAGTAGGACAGGGGGAAATTCACCCCTCCACTTT. Amino acids: CASSRTGGNSPLHF.

This clone showed up just a few times. The gene calls are TRBV2 and TRBJ1-5; D is perhaps TRBD1 (6 bases). The CDR3 spans 17 residues. Germline values: CDR1 SNHLY, CDR2 FYNNEI. Trimming left V 1 base short and J 10 bases short, with 23 bases between. CDR3 DNA sequence: TGTGCCAGCAGTGAAGGGGGGGGCCAGGGGCAACCACTACCCCAGCATTTT. Amino acid sequence: CASSEGGGQGQPLPQHF.

The chain carries TRBV24-1 and TRBJ1-4; TRBD1 is a possible D gene (5 bases). Trimming took 8 bases from V and 0 from J, leaving 9 bases between them. Per germline, CDR1 KGHDR and CDR2 SFDVKD. The length of the CDR3 is 14 residues. Here the CDR3 DNA reads TGTGCCACCATTCCGACAGCAACTAATGAAAAACTGTTTTTT. Translating it yields CATIPTATNEKLFF.

This clone was seen only once. The J gene is TRBJ1-2, the V gene TRBV12-3 or TRBV12-4; TRBD1 matches at 7 bases. The CDR3 runs 13 residues. V lost 2 bases, J lost 8 bases, and 5 bases stayed unmatched. The CDR3 DNA reads TGTGCCAGCAGTTTAACGCAGGGGGGCGGCTACACCTTC. As protein: CASSLTQGGGYTF.

The chain carries TRBV6-6 and TRBJ1-3; D unresolved. The length of the CDR3 is 12 residues. V lost 5 bases, J lost 3 bases, and 5 bases lay in between. CDR1 MNHNY and CDR2 SVGAGI come from the germline V gene (reference sequence). The CDR3 nucleotides read TGTGCCAGCAGTGAGGGTGGAAACACCATATATTTT. Residues: CASSEGGNTIYF.

This chain uses TRBV7-9 with TRBJ1-1; 10 bases align to TRBD1. Looked up from germline, CDR1 is SEHNR and CDR2 is FQNEAQ (reference sequence). The CDR3 runs to 15 residues. The J segment lost 4 bases and the V segment lost 1 base, leaving 3 bases of the junction unmatched. CDR3 DNA: TGTGCCAGCAGCTTAGATAGGGACAGGGGCACTGAAGCTTTCTTT. Its protein product is CASSLDRDRGTEAFF.

In this sample, this clone turned up once. The V and J genes are TRBV15 and TRBJ1-4, with unresolved D. The germline V gene has CDR1 LNHNV and CDR2 YYDKDF (reference sequence). The CDR3 contains 15 residues. Trimming cost V 0 bases and J 5 bases, with 10 bases left between them. CDR3 DNA sequence: TGTGCCACCAGCAGAGATCAGGAAACAAATGAAAAACTGTTTTTT. This sequence encodes CATSRDQETNEKLFF.

This clone occurred once. The chain links TRBV19 to TRBJ1-2, with D maybe TRBD1 (6 bases). The CDR3 is 15 residues long. Per germline, CDR1 LNHDA and CDR2 SQIVND (reference sequence). Between the trimmed V and J ends, which lost 6 bases and 4 bases, there was a span of 18 bases. This CDR3 is CASSPDRTLGYGYTF. CDR3 coding DNA: TGTGCCAGTAGCCCTGACAGGACCTTAGGCTATGGCTACACCTTC.

The V gene is TRBV9, the J gene TRBJ1-2, with D uncertain. The CDR3 is made up of 14 amino acids. V was trimmed by 0 bases and J by 3 bases, leaving 9 bases between them. Looked up from germline, CDR1 is SGDLS and CDR2 is YYNGEE. DNA for the CDR3: TGTGCCAGCAGCGTAGTAGGTCAGGACTATGGCTACACCTTC. Protein: CASSVVGQDYGYTF. Variable domain in full (rest from reference TRBV9 and TRBJ1-2): DSGVTQTPKHLITATGQRVTLRCSPRSGDLSVYWYQQSLDQGLQFLIQYYNGEERAKGNILERFSAQQFPDLHSELNLSSLELGDSALYFCASSVVGQDYGYTFGSGTRLTVV.

This chain joins TRBV18 and TRBJ2-7; 8 nucleotides match TRBD2. The CDR3 runs to 16 residues. V shed 0 bases, J shed 1 base, and the junction held 5 bases outside the gene matches. Germline V CDR1 and CDR2: KGHSH, LQKENI. CDR3 region: CASSPPGGGRSYEQYF. The DNA of the CDR3 is TGTGCCAGCTCACCACCGGGCGGGGGGCGATCCTACGAGCAGTACTTC.

The J gene is TRBJ1-6, the V gene TRBV18; 7 bases are a match to TRBD1. V trimming: 3 bases; J trimming: 5 bases; junction bases outside the gene matches: 7. CDR3 size: 16 residues. The germline V gene encodes CDR1 KGHSH and CDR2 LQKENI. CDR3: CASSPLGQVNNSPLHF. CDR3 sequence (DNA): TGTGCCAGCTCACCCCTCGGACAGGTCAATAATTCACCCCTCCACTTT. Supplemented by reference TRBV18 and TRBJ1-6, the full variable domain reads NAGVMQNPRHLVRRRGQEARLRCSPMKGHSHVYWYRQLPEEGLKFMVYLQKENIIDESGMPKERFSAEFPKEGPSILRIQQVVRGDSAAYFCASSPLGQVNNSPLHFGNGTRLTVT.

The V and J genes are TRBV19 and TRBJ2-5; D not resolved. This CDR3 is 16 amino acids long. V shed 2 bases and J shed 0 bases, with 13 bases lying between them. Germline-derived CDR1 and CDR2 are LNHDA and SQIVND (reference sequence). The CDR3 is CASSISFQANQETQYF. CDR3 bases: TGTGCCAGTAGTATATCATTCCAAGCGAACCAAGAGACCCAGTACTTC.

V gene TRBV7-2 combines with J gene TRBJ1-2; D ambiguous. The V gene's germline CDR1 is SGHTA and CDR2 FQGNSA. The CDR3 consists of 15 residues. V was shortened by 4 bases and J by 8 bases, with 20 bases between the two germline ends. CDR3 sequence: CASSSSGISLRGYTF. CDR3 nucleotides: TGTGCCAGCAGCTCTTCCGGGATCTCGCTCCGGGGCTACACCTTC.